This passage covers 22 T cell receptor beta chains from one sample sequenced in a study of identifying expanded T cells in peripheral blood (dated by TCRdb to about 2019). To prepare the library, the immunoSEQ multiplex PCR assay was applied. This immuneACCESS table, as held by TCRdb, lists in-frame sequences with V and J called but not all clones. Of the missing ones, under half trace to an unresolved V gene in checked studies; the others have no known cause. In this sample the table shows around 130,000 clones, 75% to 90% of which occur a single time. The ten largest make up more than 7% of the sample. Source material: blood. Every receptor here comes from a person aged 18 to 75 in good health.

On this clone: At the DNA level, this CDR3 is encoded by other sequences in the same sample as well. V and J are TRBV4-2 and TRBJ1-2; 8 nucleotides match TRBD1. CDR3 length: 16 residues. Trimming took 2 bases from V and 4 from J; bases not matched to a gene: 9. Germline CDR1 reads LGHNA; CDR2 reads YNFKEQ. CDR3 residues: CASSQSPGGSSYGYTF. The DNA of the CDR3 is TGTGCCAGCAGCCAATCCCCAGGGGGCTCAAGCTATGGCTACACCTTC.

The chain recombines TRBV18 with TRBJ1-4, with D possibly matching TRBD1 (5 bases). CDR1 and CDR2 from the germline V gene are KGHSH and LQKENI. CDR3 length: 14 residues. V lost 3 bases and J 8 bases, leaving 13 bases between the germline ends. DNA for the CDR3: TGTGCCAGCTCACCCGGGACTGCAGACGAAAAACTGTTTTTT. Its protein product is CASSPGTADEKLFF.

J is TRBJ1-2 and V is TRBV29-1; a weak D match, TRBD1 (5 bases). This CDR3 is built from 13 residues. The V and J ends lost 7 bases and 0 bases respectively, with 12 bases between them. Germline CDR1 reads SQVTM; CDR2 reads ANQGSEA. The CDR3 region has the DNA TGCAGCGCGGGGGAGGGTACTAACTATGGCTACACCTTC. Translating it yields CSAGEGTNYGYTF.

Only a few counts were recorded for this clone. This chain links TRBV5-1 with TRBJ2-3, with 12 bases that match TRBD2. Germline V gene data show CDR1 as SGHRS and CDR2 as YFSETQ. The CDR3 is 14 amino acids. Unmatched junction bases numbered 1, after V lost 4 bases and J lost 4 bases. As DNA, the CDR3 is TGCGCCAGCAGCACTAGCGGGAGGTCAGATACGCAGTATTTT. Its protein is CASSTSGRSDTQYF.

This clone was seen just once. In nucleotides, the CDR3 is TGTGCCAGCAGCCGTCAGACTAGCGTGAACACCGGGGAGCTGTTTTTT. Amino acids: CASSRQTSVNTGELFF. This chain links TRBV7-2 with TRBJ2-2, with TRBD2 matching 8 bases. CDR1 and CDR2 from the germline V gene are SGHTA and FQGNSA. The trim removed 5 bases at V and 1 base at J, leaving 6 bases unmatched. The CDR3 has 16 amino acids.

CDR3 amino acids: CASSLGGQGSYNEQFF. CDR3 DNA sequence: TGTGCCAGCAGCTTAGGGGGACAGGGGTCCTACAATGAGCAGTTCTTC. The chain joins TRBV7-9 to TRBJ2-1; TRBD1 matches at 10 bases. Germline V gene lookup returns CDR1 SEHNR and CDR2 FQNEAQ (reference sequence). CDR3 size: 16 residues. J was trimmed by 1 base and V by 1 base; bases with no gene match: 1.

V usage is TRBV7-6 and J usage is TRBJ2-1; 9 nucleotides align to TRBD1. The CDR3 covers 16 residues. With V trimmed by 5 bases and J by 4 bases, 9 bases remained unmatched. Germline CDR1 SGHVS, CDR2 FNYEAQ. The CDR3 nucleotides read TGTGCCAGCAGCGGGACCGGGACAGGGCTTTACAATGAGCAGTTCTTC. Amino acids: CASSGTGTGLYNEQFF.

This clone has only a few counts. This sequence joins TRBV7-6 and TRBJ2-1, with 11 bases identical to TRBD2. This CDR3 has 18 residues. Germline V gene lookup returns CDR1 SGHVS and CDR2 FNYEAQ. After removal of 1 base from V and 1 base from J, the junction contained 6 bases not matched to a gene. The CDR3 spells CASSLELAGGPSYNEQFF. CDR3 nucleotide sequence: TGTGCCAGCAGCTTAGAGTTAGCGGGGGGGCCTTCCTACAATGAGCAGTTCTTC.

V is TRBV28 and J is TRBJ2-1, with D possibly being TRBD1 or TRBD2 (5 bases each). The V gene lost 5 bases and the J gene lost 0 bases, with 11 bases spanning the gap. Germline V gives CDR1 MDHEN, CDR2 SYDVKM. The CDR3 contains 15 residues. CDR3 in DNA: TGTGCCAGCAGTCCCGCAGGGAGCTCCTACAATGAGCAGTTCTTC. Translated: CASSPAGSSYNEQFF.

The CDR3 DNA reads as TGTGCCAGCAGGATAACGCCGGCGGCGGTGAATAATTCACCCCTCCACTTT. Translation gives CASRITPAAVNNSPLHF. This chain links TRBV28 with TRBJ1-6; D gene uncertain. From germline, CDR1 is MDHEN and CDR2 SYDVKM. Trimming took 6 bases from V and 5 from J, leaving 20 bases between them. The CDR3 contains 17 residues.

CDR3 in DNA: TGTGCCAGCAGCCCTAGTGCCGGGGAGCTGTTTTTT. Amino acid sequence: CASSPSAGELFF. The gene calls are TRBV7-3 and TRBJ2-2; the D is unclear. The CDR3 totals 12 residues. Trimming took 5 bases from V and 6 from J, leaving 7 bases between them. Germline assignment: CDR1 SGHTA and CDR2 FQGTGA.

The chain links TRBV15 to TRBJ1-5; D not resolved. V lost 7 bases and J lost 9, with 7 bases in between. Germline values: CDR1 LNHNV, CDR2 YYDKDF (reference sequence). The CDR3 sequence is 10 residues long. CDR3 in DNA: TGTGCCACCACTCGCGGGCCCCAGCATTTT. This codes for CATTRGPQHF.

This chain links TRBV4-2 with TRBJ2-1, with a weak D call TRBD2 (6 bases). V gave up 4 bases and J gave up 0 bases, with 10 bases separating them. Germline CDR1 is LGHNA and CDR2 is YNFKEQ. The CDR3 consists of 15 residues. This CDR3 reads CASSPGDFSYNEQFF. For the CDR3, the DNA is TGTGCCAGCAGCCCCGGGGACTTCTCCTACAATGAGCAGTTCTTC.

In this sample, this clone turned up a few times. J is TRBJ1-2 and V is TRBV28; D is uncertain. CDR1 and CDR2 (germline): MDHEN, SYDVKM. The V gene lost 5 bases and the J gene lost 3 bases, with 13 bases spanning the gap. The CDR3 extends over 14 amino acids. CDR3 coding DNA: TGTGCCAGCAGTCGGGGAGGTACAGACTATGGCTACACCTTC. The encoded protein is CASSRGGTDYGYTF.

This clone was recorded once. The rearrangement uses TRBV6-5 and TRBJ2-5; D is unclear. This CDR3 is 13 amino acids long. Germline CDR1 and CDR2: MNHEY and SVGAGI. Trimming shortened V by 4 bases and J by 7 bases, and 13 bases separated the two germline ends. The CDR3 spells CASSSRLDGTQYF. The CDR3 DNA follows: TGTGCCAGCAGTTCTAGGTTAGATGGGACCCAGTACTTC.

The chain combines TRBV7-6 with TRBJ2-5, with D hard to call. The CDR3 has 13 residues. Germline loops: CDR1 SGHVS, CDR2 FNYEAQ. The V gene lost 0 bases and the J gene lost 2 bases, with 4 bases spanning the gap. CDR3 region: CASSLANQETQYF. In DNA form, the CDR3 reads TGTGCCAGCAGCTTAGCTAATCAAGAGACCCAGTACTTC.

The chain combines TRBV7-2 with TRBJ2-3, with TRBD2 matching 7 bases. V lost 1 base to trimming and J lost 3 bases; unmatched junction nucleotides: 1. The CDR3 has 14 amino acids. From germline, CDR1 is SGHTA and CDR2 FQGNSA. The CDR3 sequence is CASSLGLATDTQYF. CDR3 DNA sequence: TGTGCCAGCAGCTTAGGACTAGCAACAGATACGCAGTATTTT.

This chain joins TRBV6-1 and TRBJ2-3; 7 positions agree with TRBD1. Losses at the gene ends were 6 bases for V and 6 bases for J; bases not matched to a gene: 21. Germline-derived CDR1 and CDR2 are MNHNS and SASEGT. The length of the CDR3 is 18 residues. The CDR3 is CASRESAPGEGARDTQYF. The CDR3 DNA is TGTGCCAGCAGAGAATCAGCCCCCGGAGAGGGGGCGCGGGATACGCAGTATTTT.

V gene TRBV5-1 combines with J gene TRBJ2-6; a possible D gene is TRBD1 (5 bases). The ends were cut back, 3 bases at V and 0 bases at J, with 13 bases in the middle. The germline V gene encodes CDR1 SGHRS and CDR2 YFSETQ. The length of the CDR3 is 17 residues. In DNA form, the CDR3 reads TGCGCCAGCAGCTCCCCTACAGGCAACTCTGGGGCCAACGTCCTGACTTTC. Encoded protein: CASSSPTGNSGANVLTF.

This sequence joins TRBV10-1 and TRBJ2-3; D remains unclear. V lost 6 bases and J lost 0, with 4 bases in between. Germline V CDR1 and CDR2: WNHNN, SYGVQD (reference sequence). The CDR3 is 12 residues long. The CDR3 reads CASSDSTDTQYF. CDR3 in DNA: TGCGCCAGCAGCGACAGCACAGATACGCAGTATTTT.

The chain recombines TRBV10-3 with TRBJ2-1; no clear D gene. V was clipped by 7 bases and J by 2 bases, with 12 bases between them. From germline, CDR1 is ENHRY and CDR2 SYGVKD. This CDR3 is built from 14 residues. The CDR3 region is CAIKMARAYNEQFF. CDR3 bases: TGTGCCATCAAAATGGCTAGAGCCTACAATGAGCAGTTCTTC.

This clone showed up just a few times. The chain links TRBV5-3 to TRBJ2-7, with TRBD1 as a possible D gene (6 bases). TRBV5-3 is marked as an open reading frame, function uncertain. Between the trimmed V and J ends, which lost 0 bases and 1 base, there was a span of 8 bases. This CDR3 is built from 14 residues. The CDR3 here is CARSLEGGSYEQYF. CDR3 nucleotides: TGTGCCAGAAGCTTGGAAGGGGGTTCCTACGAGCAGTACTTC.